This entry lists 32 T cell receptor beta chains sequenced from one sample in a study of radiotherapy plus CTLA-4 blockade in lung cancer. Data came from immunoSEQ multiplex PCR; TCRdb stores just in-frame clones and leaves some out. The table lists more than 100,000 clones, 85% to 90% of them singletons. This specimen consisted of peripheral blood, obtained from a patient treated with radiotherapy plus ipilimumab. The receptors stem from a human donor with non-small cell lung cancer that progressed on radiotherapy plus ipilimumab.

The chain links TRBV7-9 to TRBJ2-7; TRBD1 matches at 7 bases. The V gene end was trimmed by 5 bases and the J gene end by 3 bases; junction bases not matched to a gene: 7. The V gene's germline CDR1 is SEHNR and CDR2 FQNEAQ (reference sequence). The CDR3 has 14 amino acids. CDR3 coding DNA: TGTGCCAGCAGCCAGGGGACAGACAACTACGAGCAGTACTTC. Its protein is CASSQGTDNYEQYF.

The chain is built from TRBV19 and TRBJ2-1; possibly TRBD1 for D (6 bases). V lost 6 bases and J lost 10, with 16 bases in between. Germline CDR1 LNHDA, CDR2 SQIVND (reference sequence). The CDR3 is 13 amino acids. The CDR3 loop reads CASRVTGFLEQFF. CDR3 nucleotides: TGTGCCAGTAGGGTGACAGGCTTTTTGGAGCAGTTCTTC.

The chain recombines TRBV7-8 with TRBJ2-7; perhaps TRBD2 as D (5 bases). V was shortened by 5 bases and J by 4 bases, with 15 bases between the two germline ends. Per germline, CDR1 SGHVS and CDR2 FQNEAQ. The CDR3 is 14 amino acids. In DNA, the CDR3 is TGTGCCAGCAGCCCTACCGGGGTGGTTTACGAGCAGTACTTC. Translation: CASSPTGVVYEQYF.

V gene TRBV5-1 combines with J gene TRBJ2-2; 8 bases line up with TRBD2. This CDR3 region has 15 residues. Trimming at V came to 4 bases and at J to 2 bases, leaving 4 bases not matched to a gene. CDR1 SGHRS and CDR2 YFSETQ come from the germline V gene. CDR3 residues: CASSLAGKNTGELFF. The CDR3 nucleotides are TGCGCCAGCAGCCTAGCGGGTAAAAACACCGGGGAGCTGTTTTTT.

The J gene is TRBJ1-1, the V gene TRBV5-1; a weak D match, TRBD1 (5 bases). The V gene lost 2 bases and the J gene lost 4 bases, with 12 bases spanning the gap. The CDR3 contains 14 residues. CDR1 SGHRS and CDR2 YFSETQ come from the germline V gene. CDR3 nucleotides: TGCGCCAGCAGCTTAGCGGGGGATTCCACTGAAGCTTTCTTT. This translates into CASSLAGDSTEAFF.

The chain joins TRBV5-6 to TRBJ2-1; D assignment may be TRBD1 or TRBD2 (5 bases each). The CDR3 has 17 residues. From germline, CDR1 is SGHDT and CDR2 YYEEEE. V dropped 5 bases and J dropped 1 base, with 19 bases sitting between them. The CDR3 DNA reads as TGTGCCAGCAGGGGTCCGGGGCTTGCAGCGTCCTACAATGAGCAGTTCTTC. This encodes CASRGPGLAASYNEQFF.

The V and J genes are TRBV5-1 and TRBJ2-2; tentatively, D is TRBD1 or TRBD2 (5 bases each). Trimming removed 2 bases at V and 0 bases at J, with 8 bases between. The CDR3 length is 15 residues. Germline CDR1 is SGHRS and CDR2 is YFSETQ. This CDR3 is CASSLRDANTGELFF. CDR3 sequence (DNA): TGCGCCAGCAGCTTAAGGGACGCGAACACCGGGGAGCTGTTTTTT. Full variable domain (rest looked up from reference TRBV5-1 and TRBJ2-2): KAGVTQTPRYLIKTRGQQVTLSCSPISGHRSVSWYQQTPGQGLQFLFEYFSETQRNKGNFPGRFSGRQFSNSRSEMNVSTLELGDSALYLCASSLRDANTGELFFGEGSRLTVL.

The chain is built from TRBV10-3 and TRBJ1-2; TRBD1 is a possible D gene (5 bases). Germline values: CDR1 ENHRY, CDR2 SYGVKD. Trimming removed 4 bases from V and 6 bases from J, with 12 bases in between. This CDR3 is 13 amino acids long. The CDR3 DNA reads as TGTGCCATCAGTGCCAGGGAGCGTCATGGCTACACCTTC. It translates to CAISARERHGYTF.

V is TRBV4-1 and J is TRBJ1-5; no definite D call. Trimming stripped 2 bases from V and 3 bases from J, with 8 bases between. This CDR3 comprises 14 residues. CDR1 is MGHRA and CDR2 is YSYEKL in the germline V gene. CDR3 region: CASSQSSDNQPQHF. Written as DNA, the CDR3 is TGCGCCAGCAGCCAATCCAGCGACAATCAGCCCCAGCATTTT.

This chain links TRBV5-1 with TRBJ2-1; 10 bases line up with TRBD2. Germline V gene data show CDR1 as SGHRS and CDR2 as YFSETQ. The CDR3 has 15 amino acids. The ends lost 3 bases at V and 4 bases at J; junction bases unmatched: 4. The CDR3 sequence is CASSSGLADYNEQFF. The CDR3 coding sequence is TGCGCCAGCAGCTCCGGACTAGCGGATTACAATGAGCAGTTCTTC.

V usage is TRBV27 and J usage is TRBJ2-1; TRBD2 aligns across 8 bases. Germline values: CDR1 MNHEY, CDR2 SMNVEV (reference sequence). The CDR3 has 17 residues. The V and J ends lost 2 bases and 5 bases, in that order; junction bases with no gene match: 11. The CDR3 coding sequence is TGTGCCAGCAGTTTACAACAGCGGGAGTATTTCCACAATGAGCAGTTCTTC. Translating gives CASSLQQREYFHNEQFF.

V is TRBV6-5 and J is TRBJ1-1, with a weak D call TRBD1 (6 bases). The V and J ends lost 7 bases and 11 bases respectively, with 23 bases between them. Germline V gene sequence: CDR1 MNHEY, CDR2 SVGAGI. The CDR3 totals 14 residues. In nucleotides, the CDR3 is TGTGCCAGCATCCCCCGGCCGGGGGCGGAGAGGGCTTTCTTT. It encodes CASIPRPGAERAFF.

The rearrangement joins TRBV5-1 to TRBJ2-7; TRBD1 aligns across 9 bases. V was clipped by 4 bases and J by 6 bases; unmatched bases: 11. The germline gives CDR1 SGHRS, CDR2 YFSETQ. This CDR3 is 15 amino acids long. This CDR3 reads CASSRGQGANSEQYF. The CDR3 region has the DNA TGCGCCAGCAGCCGGGGACAGGGTGCCAATTCCGAGCAGTACTTC. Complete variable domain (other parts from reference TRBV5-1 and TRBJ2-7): KAGVTQTPRYLIKTRGQQVTLSCSPISGHRSVSWYQQTPGQGLQFLFEYFSETQRNKGNFPGRFSGRQFSNSRSEMNVSTLELGDSALYLCASSRGQGANSEQYFGPGTRLTVT.

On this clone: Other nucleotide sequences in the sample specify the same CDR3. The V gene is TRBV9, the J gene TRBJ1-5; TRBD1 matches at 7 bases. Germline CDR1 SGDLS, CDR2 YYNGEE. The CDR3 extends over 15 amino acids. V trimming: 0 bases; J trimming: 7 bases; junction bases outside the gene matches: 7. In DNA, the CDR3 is TGTGCCAGCAGCGTAGAGGGGGCGCTAAGACAGCCCCAGCATTTT. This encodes CASSVEGALRQPQHF.

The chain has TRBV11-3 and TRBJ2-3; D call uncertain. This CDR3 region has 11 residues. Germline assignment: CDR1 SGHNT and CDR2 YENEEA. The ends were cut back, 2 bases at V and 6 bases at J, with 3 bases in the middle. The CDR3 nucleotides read TGTGCCAGCAGCTTACGTGATACGCAGTATTTT. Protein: CASSLRDTQYF.

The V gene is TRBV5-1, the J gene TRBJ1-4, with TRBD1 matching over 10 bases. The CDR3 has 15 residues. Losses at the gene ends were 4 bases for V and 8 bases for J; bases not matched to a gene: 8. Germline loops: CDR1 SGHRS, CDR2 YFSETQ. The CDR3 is CASSPGQGWAEKLFF. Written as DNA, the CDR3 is TGCGCCAGCAGCCCGGGACAGGGGTGGGCCGAAAAACTGTTTTTT.

Here the CDR3 reads CASSYWTGGADGYTF. The CDR3 nucleotides are TGTGCCAGCAGTTACTGGACAGGGGGCGCGGATGGCTACACCTTC. The chain couples TRBV6-5 to TRBJ1-2, with TRBD1 matching 11 bases. This CDR3 comprises 15 residues. Germline CDR1 and CDR2: MNHEY and SVGAGI. The V gene end was trimmed by 1 base and the J gene end by 6 bases; junction bases not matched to a gene: 4.

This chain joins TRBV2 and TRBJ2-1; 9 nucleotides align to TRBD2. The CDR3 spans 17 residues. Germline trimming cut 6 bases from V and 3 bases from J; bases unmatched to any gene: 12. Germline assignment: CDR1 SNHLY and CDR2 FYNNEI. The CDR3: CASRPPGTSRIYNEQFF. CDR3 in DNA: TGTGCCAGCAGGCCTCCTGGGACTAGCAGGATCTACAATGAGCAGTTCTTC.

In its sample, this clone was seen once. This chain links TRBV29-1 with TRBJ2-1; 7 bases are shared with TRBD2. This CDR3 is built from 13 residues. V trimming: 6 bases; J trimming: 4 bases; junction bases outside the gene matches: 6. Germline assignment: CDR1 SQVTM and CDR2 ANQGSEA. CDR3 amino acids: CSVRGAGYNEQFF. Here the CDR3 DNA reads TGCAGCGTACGCGGAGCGGGGTACAATGAGCAGTTCTTC.

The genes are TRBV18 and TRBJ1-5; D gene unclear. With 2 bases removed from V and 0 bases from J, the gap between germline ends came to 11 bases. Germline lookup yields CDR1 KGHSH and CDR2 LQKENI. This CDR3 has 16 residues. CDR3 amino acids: CASSPSGSNSNQPQHF. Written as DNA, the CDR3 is TGTGCCAGCTCACCATCGGGGTCTAATAGCAATCAGCCCCAGCATTTT.

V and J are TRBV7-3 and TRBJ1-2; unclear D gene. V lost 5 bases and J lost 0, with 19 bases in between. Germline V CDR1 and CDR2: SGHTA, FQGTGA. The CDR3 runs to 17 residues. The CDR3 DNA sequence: TGTGCCAGCAGCCCTATTACTACAGCGAAAGCTAACTATGGCTACACCTTC. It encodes CASSPITTAKANYGYTF.

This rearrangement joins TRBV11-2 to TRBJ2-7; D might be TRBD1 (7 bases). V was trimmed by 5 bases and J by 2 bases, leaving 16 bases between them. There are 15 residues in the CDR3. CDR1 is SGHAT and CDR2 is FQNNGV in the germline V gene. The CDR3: CASSRGWDSTYEQYF. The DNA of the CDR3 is TGTGCCAGCAGCCGGGGGTGGGACAGCACCTACGAGCAGTACTTC.

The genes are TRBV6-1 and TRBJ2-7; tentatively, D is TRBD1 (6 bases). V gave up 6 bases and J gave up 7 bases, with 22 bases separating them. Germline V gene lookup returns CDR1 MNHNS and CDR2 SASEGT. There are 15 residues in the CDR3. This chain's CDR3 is CASSAPSTTGWEQYF. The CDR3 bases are TGTGCCAGCAGCGCTCCATCGACTACAGGGTGGGAGCAGTACTTC.

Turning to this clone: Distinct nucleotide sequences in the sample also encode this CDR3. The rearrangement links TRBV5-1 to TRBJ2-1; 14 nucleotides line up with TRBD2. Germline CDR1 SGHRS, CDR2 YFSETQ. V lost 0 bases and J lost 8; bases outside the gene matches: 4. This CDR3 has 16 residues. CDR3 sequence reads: CASSLGGLAGVDEQFF. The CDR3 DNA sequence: TGCGCCAGCAGCTTGGGGGGACTAGCGGGAGTTGATGAGCAGTTCTTC.

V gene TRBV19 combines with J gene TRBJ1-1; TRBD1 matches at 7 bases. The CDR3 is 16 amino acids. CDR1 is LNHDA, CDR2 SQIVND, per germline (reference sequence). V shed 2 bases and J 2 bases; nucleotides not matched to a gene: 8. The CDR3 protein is CASSIYPGQLNTEAFF. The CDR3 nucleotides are TGTGCCAGTAGTATATACCCGGGACAGCTAAACACTGAAGCTTTCTTT.

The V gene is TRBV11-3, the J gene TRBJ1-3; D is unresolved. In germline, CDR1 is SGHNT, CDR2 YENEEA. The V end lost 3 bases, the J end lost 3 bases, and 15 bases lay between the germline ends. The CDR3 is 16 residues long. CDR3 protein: CASSLRDPLFGNTIYF. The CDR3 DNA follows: TGTGCCAGCAGCTTGAGAGACCCGCTTTTTGGAAACACCATATATTTT.

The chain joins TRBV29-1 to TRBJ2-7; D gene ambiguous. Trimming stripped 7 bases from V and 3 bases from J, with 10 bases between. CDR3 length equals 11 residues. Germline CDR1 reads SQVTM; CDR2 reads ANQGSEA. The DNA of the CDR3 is TGCAGCGCTCTGTGGAGCTACGAGCAGTACTTC. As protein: CSALWSYEQYF.

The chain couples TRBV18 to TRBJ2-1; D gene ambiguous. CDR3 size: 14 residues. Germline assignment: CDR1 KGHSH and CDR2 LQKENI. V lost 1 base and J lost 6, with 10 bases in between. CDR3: CASSPRQQFNEQFF. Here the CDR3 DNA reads TGTGCCAGCTCACCACGGCAGCAGTTCAATGAGCAGTTCTTC.

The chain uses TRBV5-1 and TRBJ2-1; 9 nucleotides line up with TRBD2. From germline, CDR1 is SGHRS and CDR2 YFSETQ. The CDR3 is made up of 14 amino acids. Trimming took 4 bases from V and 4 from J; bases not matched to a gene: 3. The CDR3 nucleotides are TGCGCCAGCAGCCTGCTAGCGGGGTACAATGAGCAGTTCTTC. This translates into CASSLLAGYNEQFF. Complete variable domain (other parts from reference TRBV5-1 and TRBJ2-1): KAGVTQTPRYLIKTRGQQVTLSCSPISGHRSVSWYQQTPGQGLQFLFEYFSETQRNKGNFPGRFSGRQFSNSRSEMNVSTLELGDSALYLCASSLLAGYNEQFFGPGTRLTVL.

CDR3 in amino acids: CASKNWIGETQYF. In DNA form, the CDR3 reads TGTGCCAGCAAAAACTGGATTGGGGAGACCCAGTACTTC. The chain has TRBV5-4 and TRBJ2-5; D gene ambiguous. V lost 6 bases, J lost 5 bases, and 14 bases lay in between. Germline lookup yields CDR1 SGHNT and CDR2 YYREEE (reference sequence). The CDR3 extends over 13 amino acids.

In DNA, the CDR3 is TGCGCCAGCAGCCTCGAGGTTAGTGGGCCGAGGGGCTACACCTTC. Its protein is CASSLEVSGPRGYTF. The rearrangement uses TRBV5-1 and TRBJ1-2; D uncertain. Germline V gene lookup returns CDR1 SGHRS and CDR2 YFSETQ. The CDR3 sequence is 15 residues long. V shed 4 bases and J shed 8 bases, with 21 bases lying between them.

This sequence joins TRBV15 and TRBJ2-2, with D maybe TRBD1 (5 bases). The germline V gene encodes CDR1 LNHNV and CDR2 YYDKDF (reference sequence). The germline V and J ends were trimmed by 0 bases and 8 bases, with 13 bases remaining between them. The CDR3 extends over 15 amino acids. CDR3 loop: CATSRERGTTGELFF. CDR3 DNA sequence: TGTGCCACCAGCAGAGAAAGGGGAACAACGGGGGAGCTGTTTTTT.